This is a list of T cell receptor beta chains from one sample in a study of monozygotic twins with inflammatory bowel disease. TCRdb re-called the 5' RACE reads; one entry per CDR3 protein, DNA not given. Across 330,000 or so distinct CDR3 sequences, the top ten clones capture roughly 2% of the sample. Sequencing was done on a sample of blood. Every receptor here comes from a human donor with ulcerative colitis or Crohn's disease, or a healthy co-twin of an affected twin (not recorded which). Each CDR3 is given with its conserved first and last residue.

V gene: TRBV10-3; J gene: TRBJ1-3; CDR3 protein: CAISDGVSSGNTIYF
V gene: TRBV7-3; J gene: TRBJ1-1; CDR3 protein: CASSFGGDTEAFF
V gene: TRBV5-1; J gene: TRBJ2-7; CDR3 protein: CASKTGAVGEQYF
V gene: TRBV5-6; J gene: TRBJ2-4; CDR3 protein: CASSLTGVGAKNIQYF
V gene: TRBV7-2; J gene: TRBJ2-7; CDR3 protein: CASSSAGTGSYEQYF
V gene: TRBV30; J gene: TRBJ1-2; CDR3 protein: CAWVPQINYGYTF
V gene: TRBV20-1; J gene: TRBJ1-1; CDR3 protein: CSARAPAGFMNTEAFF
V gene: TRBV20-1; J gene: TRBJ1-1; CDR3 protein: CSASKPGVNTEAFF
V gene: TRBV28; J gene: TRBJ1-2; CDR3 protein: CASSSGVGGYTF
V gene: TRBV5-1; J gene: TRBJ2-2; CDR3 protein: CASREQGPGELFF
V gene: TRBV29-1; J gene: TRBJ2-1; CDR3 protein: CAAFTSGTKGEQFF
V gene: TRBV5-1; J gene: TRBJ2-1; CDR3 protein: CASSFNAHNEQFF
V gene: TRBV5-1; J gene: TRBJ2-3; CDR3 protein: CASSGRGGPTDTQYF
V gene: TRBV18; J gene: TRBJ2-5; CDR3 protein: CASSTGMGTSGSETQYF
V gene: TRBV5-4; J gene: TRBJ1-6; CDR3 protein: CASSRKLPTYRNSPLHF
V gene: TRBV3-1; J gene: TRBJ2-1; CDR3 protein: CASSQVGVVGARGSYNEQFF
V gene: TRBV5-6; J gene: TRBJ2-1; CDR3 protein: CASSFYQGSVSYNEQFF
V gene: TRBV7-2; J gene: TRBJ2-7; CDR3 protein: CASSAELLYEQYF
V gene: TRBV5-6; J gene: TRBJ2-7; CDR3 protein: CASSLRTAGEQYF
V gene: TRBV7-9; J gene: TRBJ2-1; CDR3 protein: CASSSPGLDSNEQFF
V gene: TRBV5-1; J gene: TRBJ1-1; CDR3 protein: CASSYDPQITEAFF
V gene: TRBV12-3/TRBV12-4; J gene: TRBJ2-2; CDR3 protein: CASRWSGGADGELFF
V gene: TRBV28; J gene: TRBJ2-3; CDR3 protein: CASSFFRAGGADTQYF
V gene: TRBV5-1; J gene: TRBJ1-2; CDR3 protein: CASSFGTGGRNYGYTF
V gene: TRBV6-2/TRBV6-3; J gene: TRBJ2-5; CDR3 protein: CASGGAPTETQYF
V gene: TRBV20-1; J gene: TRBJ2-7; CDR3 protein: CSARNDRTREQYF
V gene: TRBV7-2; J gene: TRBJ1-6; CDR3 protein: CASNSPGSYNSPLHF
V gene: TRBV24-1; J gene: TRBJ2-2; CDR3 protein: CATSEWTAPGELFF
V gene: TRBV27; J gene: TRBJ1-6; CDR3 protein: CASSLGWAAGENSPLHF
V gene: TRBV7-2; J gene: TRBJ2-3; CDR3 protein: CASSFNAPLAGTDTQYF
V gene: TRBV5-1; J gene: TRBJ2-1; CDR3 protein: CASSPRTAYNEQFF
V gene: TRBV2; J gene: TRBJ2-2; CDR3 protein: CASKPRDNIRGTGELFF
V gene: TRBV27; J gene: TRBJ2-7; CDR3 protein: CASSFRTRAGEQYF
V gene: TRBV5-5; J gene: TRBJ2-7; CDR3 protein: CASSSDRTTYEQYF
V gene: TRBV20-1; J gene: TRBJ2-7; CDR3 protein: CSALNRDRGSEQYF
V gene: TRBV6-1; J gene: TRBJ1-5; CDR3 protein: CASGVHRNQPQHF
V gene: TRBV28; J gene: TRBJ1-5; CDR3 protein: CASSLRGQTQPQHF
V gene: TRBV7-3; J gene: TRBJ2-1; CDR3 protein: CASSLSGRANNEQFF
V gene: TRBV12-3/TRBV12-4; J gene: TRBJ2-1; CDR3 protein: CASIADRGNGNEQFF
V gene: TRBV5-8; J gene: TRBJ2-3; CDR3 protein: CASTFGQRTDTQYF
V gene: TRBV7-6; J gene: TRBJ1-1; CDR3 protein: CASRRFTQGIDTEAFF
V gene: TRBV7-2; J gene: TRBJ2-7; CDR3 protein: CASSLREGYEQYF
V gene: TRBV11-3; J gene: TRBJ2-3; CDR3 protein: CAKRQGVRTDTQYF
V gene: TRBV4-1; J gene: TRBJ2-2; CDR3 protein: CASSQPSGGAHTGELFF
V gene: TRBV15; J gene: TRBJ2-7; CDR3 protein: CATSPGLEPYEQYF
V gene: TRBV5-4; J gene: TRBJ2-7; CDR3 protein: CASSLVGGHQSEQYF
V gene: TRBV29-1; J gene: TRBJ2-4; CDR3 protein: CSVEWGAKNIQYF
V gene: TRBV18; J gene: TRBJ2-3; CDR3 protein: CASSPGVQTDTQYF
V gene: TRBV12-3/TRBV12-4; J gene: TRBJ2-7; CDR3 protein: CASSRLFPGTHEQYF
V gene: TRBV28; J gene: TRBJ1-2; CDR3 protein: CASSHRDRGGYTF
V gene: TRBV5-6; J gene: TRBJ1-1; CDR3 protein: CASSGRGKGTEAFF
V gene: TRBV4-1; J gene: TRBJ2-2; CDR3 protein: CASSQKGLPANTGELFF
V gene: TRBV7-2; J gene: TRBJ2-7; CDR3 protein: CASSLLGGGYEQYF
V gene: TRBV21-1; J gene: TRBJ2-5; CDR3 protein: CASSGQNPRDRETQYF